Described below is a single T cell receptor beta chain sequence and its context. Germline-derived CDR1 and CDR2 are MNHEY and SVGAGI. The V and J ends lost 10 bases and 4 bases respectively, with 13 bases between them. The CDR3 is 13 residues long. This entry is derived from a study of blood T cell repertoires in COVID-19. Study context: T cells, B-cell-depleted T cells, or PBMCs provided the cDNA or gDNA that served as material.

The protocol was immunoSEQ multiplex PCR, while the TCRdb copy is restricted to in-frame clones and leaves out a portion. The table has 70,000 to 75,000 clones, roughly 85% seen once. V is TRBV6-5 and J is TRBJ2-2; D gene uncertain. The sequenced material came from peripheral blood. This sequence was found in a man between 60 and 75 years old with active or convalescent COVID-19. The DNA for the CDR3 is TGTGCCACCATTTGGGCAGCCACCGGGGAGCTGTTTTTT. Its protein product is CATIWAATGELFF.